Listed here is a single TCR beta chain. Its antigen is not identified. Vbeta (60) and Jbeta (13) primers were used in the PCR. Methods used by the authors: About 12 million shared chains were among the roughly 80 million unique TCR beta chains that a later analysis counted. Assay: immunoSEQ multiplex PCR; the TCRdb copy retains only in-frame clones and omits some. That table gives V, J and clone size, and the DNA gave D and trimming. The sample shows approximately 200,000 clones, less than 80% of them seen only once. Germline CDR1 is GTSNPN and CDR2 is SVGIG (reference sequence). Trimming removed 1 base at V and 2 bases at J, with 14 bases between. The CDR3 extends over 16 amino acids. These data are taken from a study of cytomegalovirus exposure and HLA in healthy donors. General study results and limits: Further analysis, carried out later, found HLA-associated TCR beta chains more clonally expanded than equally common other chains. Cytomegalovirus association was assigned to some 160 TCR beta chains.

V and J are TRBV30 and TRBJ1-4; D is possibly TRBD1 (5 bases). The sample taken for sequencing was PBMCs. This TCR came from a girl aged 2 to 9 in good health and CMV-seronegative. The CDR3 is CAWSEGKGPTNEKLFF. The CDR3 nucleotides are TGTGCCTGGAGTGAGGGGAAGGGGCCCACTAATGAAAAACTGTTTTTT.